Here is one TCR beta chain with its context. What this receptor recognizes is not known. Per-base quality was not reported, and no clone a single base away is much larger than it. This specimen comes from a study of blood T cell repertoires in COVID-19 (TCRdb year 2020). A note on the overall study: Samples from collaborators originated in the United States, Italy and Spain and spanned both the acute and convalescent phases of COVID-19. The material from the prospective study consisted of cDNA or gDNA derived from T cells, B-cell-depleted T cells, or PBMCs. Deeply sampled blood TCRbeta repertoires from subjects exposed to, actively infected with, or recovered from COVID-19 were included in the dataset. A freely available public database, intended as a resource for researchers studying the immune response to SARS-CoV-2, is where the repertoires were released. Samples came from the ongoing ImmuneRACE study (first 160 participants) plus 1,254 subjects from 6 global collaborators. The sample metadata nearly always contained a de-identified subject ID, COVID-19 status, age in years and sex. Where available, HLA class I and class II types were taken from metadata supplied by the sample provider and were not determined by assay-based typing. Findings and caveats that apply to the study as a whole: The amount of clinical and demographic metadata varied by source and participant and was provided uncurated.

The immunoSEQ Assay, a bias-controlled multiplex PCR, was used to amplify TCRbeta CDR3 regions from genomic DNA. Regarding the original processing steps: Nucleated cell counts per sample were estimated from amplification of reference gene primers within the assay. Sequence reads were collapsed and filtered to measure the absolute abundance of every unique TCRbeta CDR3 rearrangement. Productive Simpson clonality was computed per sample as the square root of Simpson's diversity index over productive rearrangements. TCRdb stores this immuneACCESS table with in-frame sequences only. Part of the clones is absent; in the studies checked, under half of the shortfall reflects unresolved V genes, and no reason is known for the rest. The DNA gave D and trimming, while V, J and clone size come from that table. Within this sample are more than 150,000 clones, with 65% to 85% of them counted one time only. The ten largest make up about 5.5% of the sample.

CDR3 length: 12 amino acids, cysteine to phenylalanine. Of all the DNA, just the CDR3 is kept, 36 bases in frame from base 1. The germline V gene yields SQVTM for CDR1 and ANQGSEA for CDR2. Trimming takes 6 bases from V and 5 bases from J, and the germline ends sit 13 bases apart. Whole blood was collected in K2EDTA tubes by collaborating institutions according to the institutions' own protocols. For TCRbeta analysis, collaborator samples were shipped as frozen whole blood, as isolated PBMCs, or as DNA extracted from either sample type. This clonotype originated in a woman younger than 45 with acute or convalescent COVID-19. The rearranged segments are TRBV29-1 and TRBJ1-2; TRBD1 is possibly the D segment (5 matching bases). The material sequenced was peripheral blood. The CDR3 amino acid sequence is: CSVYRNVYGYTF. The sequenced DNA: TGCAGCGTCTACAGGAACGTTTATGGCTACACCTTC.